This is a list of T cell receptor beta chains from one sample in a study of T cells after yellow fever vaccination. TCRdb re-derived calls from the 5' RACE reads in MiXCR, one entry per CDR3 protein. The table has around 310,000 distinct CDR3 sequences, around 4.5% seen once. The sequencing used PBMCs, collected 15 days after the yellow fever booster vaccination. The receptor set was obtained from a man aged 18 to 29 who received the YFV17D yellow fever vaccine. Both conserved end residues are part of each CDR3. The order of the fields is CDR3 DNA, CDR3 protein, clone size, V gene, J gene, D gene. The D gene is left open where the match is weak. The size of a clone is reported for some rows only, either as once, few or many, or as a class for expanded clones.

CDR3 DNA: TGTGCCAGCAGCCCAGGGCCTGCAGGAGGTGAAGCTTTCTTT
CDR3 protein: CASSPGPAGGEAFF
clone size: .
V gene: TRBV7-2
J gene: TRBJ1-1
D gene: .

CDR3 DNA: TGTGCCAGCAGTGTTCGGGGTCACAGGGACTATGGCTACACCTTC
CDR3 protein: CASSVRGHRDYGYTF
clone size: many
V gene: TRBV6-1
J gene: TRBJ1-2
D gene: .

CDR3 DNA: TGCAGTGCGTCACAGGGTTACGAAGCTTTCTTT
CDR3 protein: CSASQGYEAFF
clone size: .
V gene: TRBV20-1
J gene: TRBJ1-1
D gene: .

CDR3 DNA: TGTGCCAGCAGCATGACAGGTAGCAACACTGAAGCTTTCTTT
CDR3 protein: CASSMTGSNTEAFF
clone size: many
V gene: TRBV7-8
J gene: TRBJ1-1
D gene: .

CDR3 DNA: TGTGCCAGCAGCCCCTGGACAGACAATGAGCAGTTCTTC
CDR3 protein: CASSPWTDNEQFF
clone size: few
V gene: TRBV14
J gene: TRBJ2-1
D gene: .

CDR3 DNA: TGTGCCAGCAGCTTAACCGGCAGGAGCTCCTACAATGAGCAGTTCTTC
CDR3 protein: CASSLTGRSSYNEQFF
clone size: .
V gene: TRBV11-2
J gene: TRBJ2-1
D gene: .

CDR3 DNA: TGTGCCACCAGCAGAGGTGCGGGGGGGGTCGCAGATACGCAGTATTTT
CDR3 protein: CATSRGAGGVADTQYF
clone size: many
V gene: TRBV15
J gene: TRBJ2-3
D gene: TRBD2

CDR3 DNA: TGCGCCAGCAGCCATTACGTAGCGGGGGGCCAAGAGACCCAGTACTTC
CDR3 protein: CASSHYVAGGQETQYF
clone size: few
V gene: TRBV4-3
J gene: TRBJ2-5
D gene: TRBD2

CDR3 DNA: TGTGCCAGCAGCTTGCTAGCGGCCTACAATGAGCAGTTCTTC
CDR3 protein: CASSLLAAYNEQFF
clone size: .
V gene: TRBV11-2
J gene: TRBJ2-1
D gene: TRBD2

CDR3 DNA: TGTGCCAGCAGTTACGCTGGGGTTCGAGAGACCCAGTACTTC
CDR3 protein: CASSYAGVRETQYF
clone size: .
V gene: TRBV6-5
J gene: TRBJ2-5
D gene: .

CDR3 DNA: TGCAGTGCCCGATTCGGGGGAACTGAGCAGTTCTTC
CDR3 protein: CSARFGGTEQFF
clone size: many
V gene: TRBV20-1
J gene: TRBJ2-1
D gene: .

CDR3 DNA: TGTGCCAGCACAGGGGGGGCGACTAGTATCAATGAGCAGTTCTTC
CDR3 protein: CASTGGATSINEQFF
clone size: many
V gene: TRBV12-3/TRBV12-4
J gene: TRBJ2-1
D gene: .

CDR3 DNA: TGCGCCAGCAGCCCAGCTTTGGCGGCGAACACTGAAGCTTTCTTT
CDR3 protein: CASSPALAANTEAFF
clone size: .
V gene: TRBV5-1
J gene: TRBJ1-1
D gene: .

CDR3 DNA: TGCGCCAGCCAACCGACAGGGTCGGCTAATGAAAAACTGTTTTTT
CDR3 protein: CASQPTGSANEKLFF
clone size: few
V gene: TRBV4-1
J gene: TRBJ1-4
D gene: TRBD1

CDR3 DNA: TGTGCCAGCAGCTTAGGACTAGCGGGGGGGCTTTACAATGAGCAGTTCTTC
CDR3 protein: CASSLGLAGGLYNEQFF
clone size: many
V gene: TRBV7-2
J gene: TRBJ2-1
D gene: TRBD2

CDR3 DNA: TGTGCCAGCAGTTGGAACGCAGGGGGCACCAATCAGCCCCAGCATTTT
CDR3 protein: CASSWNAGGTNQPQHF
clone size: .
V gene: TRBV6-5
J gene: TRBJ1-5
D gene: TRBD1

CDR3 DNA: TGTGCCAGCAGCCAAGAGGGGGACCCCTCCACCGGGGAGCTGTTTTTT
CDR3 protein: CASSQEGDPSTGELFF
clone size: many
V gene: TRBV4-2
J gene: TRBJ2-2
D gene: .

CDR3 DNA: TGTGCCAGCAGCCAAACAGGGGTTCGCGGAAACACCATATATTTT
CDR3 protein: CASSQTGVRGNTIYF
clone size: many
V gene: TRBV7-9
J gene: TRBJ1-3
D gene: TRBD1

CDR3 DNA: TGTGCCATCAGTGAGATGGGACAGGGTGGCAATCAGCCCCAGCATTTT
CDR3 protein: CAISEMGQGGNQPQHF
clone size: .
V gene: TRBV10-3
J gene: TRBJ1-5
D gene: TRBD1

CDR3 DNA: TGTGCCAGCACCTTTGGGCCTGGGGGAAAACTGTTTTTT
CDR3 protein: CASTFGPGGKLFF
clone size: many
V gene: TRBV6-5
J gene: TRBJ1-4
D gene: .

CDR3 DNA: TGTGCCAGCAGCAAGAGACAGTTTAGCTCCTACAATGAGCAGTTCTTC
CDR3 protein: CASSKRQFSSYNEQFF
clone size: few
V gene: TRBV7-6
J gene: TRBJ2-1
D gene: .

CDR3 DNA: TGTGCCTGGATGGGTGGGACGGAGACTCAGAACACTGAAGCTTTCTTT
CDR3 protein: CAWMGGTETQNTEAFF
clone size: .
V gene: TRBV30
J gene: TRBJ1-1
D gene: .